The T cell receptor (beta chain) under discussion was sequenced for a study of blood T cell repertoires in COVID-19. V lost 4 bases, J lost 6 bases, and 18 bases lay in between. The CDR3 is made up of 16 amino acids. Germline V gene data show CDR1 as SGHAT and CDR2 as FQNNGV. Clones were read by immunoSEQ multiplex PCR, and TCRdb kept only the in-frame ones, dropping some. In the table there are about 220,000 clones, roughly four fifths of which are singletons. The sample was PBMCs or T cells enriched from blood (not recorded which). This receptor was identified in a woman in her forties with acute COVID-19. This chain joins TRBV11-2 and TRBJ1-4, with TRBD1 as a possible D gene (5 bases). DNA of the CDR3: TGTGCCAGCAGCTGGACAAAAGGACGGCTGCATGAAAAACTGTTTTTT. It yields the protein CASSWTKGRLHEKLFF.